The 32 T cell receptor beta chains reported below all come from one sample, sequenced in a study of regulatory and conventional T cells in breast cancer. One entry per CDR3 protein results from TCRdb running MiXCR on the PCR reads. The sample carries approximately 9,600 distinct CDR3 sequences, roughly 36% recorded once. Specimen: conventional T cells from blood. The receptors were sampled from a male donor in good health.

This clonotype was picked up one time. This sequence joins TRBV9 and TRBJ2-3, with TRBD2 matching 7 bases. Trimming removed 0 bases from V and 0 bases from J; junction bases left unmatched: 4. The CDR3 totals 16 residues. The germline CDR1 and CDR2 sequences are SGDLS and YYNGEE. The CDR3 DNA reads TGTGCCAGCAGCGTAGGGCCTAGCGGTAGCACAGATACGCAGTATTTT. It specifies CASSVGPSGSTDTQYF.

The chain is built from TRBV12-3 or TRBV12-4 and TRBJ2-2, with 7 bases that match TRBD1. Trimming removed 2 bases from V and 0 bases from J; junction bases left unmatched: 3. The CDR3 sequence is 16 residues long. The CDR3 here is CASSLPGGPNTGELFF. In DNA form, the CDR3 reads TGTGCCAGCAGTTTACCAGGGGGACCGAACACCGGGGAGCTGTTTTTT.

On this clonotype: The final CDR3 position lacks the conserved phenylalanine or tryptophan, pointing to a likely read error. The V gene is TRBV5-5, the J gene TRBJ2-7; D gene unclear. CDR1 SGHKS and CDR2 YYEKEE come from the germline V gene (reference sequence). CDR3 size: 15 residues. As DNA, the CDR3 is TGTGTCAGCAGCTCCTCCGGGTCATTTTCCTACGAGCAGTACTCC. Translating gives CVSSSSGSFSYEQYS.

V and J are TRBV27 and TRBJ2-7, with 12 bases identical to TRBD1. The ends lost 6 bases at V and 3 bases at J; junction bases unmatched: 3. This CDR3 spans 14 amino acids. CDR1 and CDR2 (germline): MNHEY, SMNVEV (reference sequence). The CDR3 sequence is CASRGTGGGYEQYF. CDR3 sequence (DNA): TGTGCCAGCAGGGGGACAGGGGGCGGCTACGAGCAGTACTTC.

This clonotype has just a few counts. The chain combines TRBV7-6 with TRBJ2-3, with D possibly matching TRBD1 (6 bases). CDR3 length: 12 amino acids. Germline V lookup: CDR1 SGHVS, CDR2 FNYEAQ. Trimming shortened V by 4 bases and J by 6 bases, and 8 bases separated the two germline ends. The DNA for the CDR3 is TGTGCCAGCAGCTGGCAGGGGGATACGCAGTATTTT. Its protein is CASSWQGDTQYF.

This clonotype was seen only once. The V and J genes are TRBV6-1 and TRBJ1-1, with D possibly matching TRBD1 (5 bases). V lost 0 bases to trimming and J lost 8 bases, with 10 bases between them. From germline, CDR1 is MNHNS and CDR2 SASEGT. The CDR3 covers 13 residues. CDR3 DNA: TGTGCCAGCAGTGAAGCACGGCGGGGGGAAGCTTTCTTT. Translating gives CASSEARRGEAFF.

The rearrangement joins TRBV4-3 to TRBJ2-7; D possibly corresponds to TRBD1 (5 bases). The CDR3 runs to 15 residues. V lost 0 bases and J lost 2, with 11 bases in between. The germline CDR1 and CDR2 sequences are LGHNA and YSLEER. In DNA, the CDR3 is TGCGCCAGCAGCCAAGACCAGGGATTCACCTACGAGCAGTACTTC. This gives the protein CASSQDQGFTYEQYF.

The rearrangement joins TRBV28 to TRBJ2-2; TRBD1 matches 8 bases. The ends lost 7 bases at V and 9 bases at J; junction bases unmatched: 4. The germline V gene has CDR1 MDHEN and CDR2 SYDVKM. CDR3 length: 12 amino acids. The chain's CDR3 is CASNQGARELFF. The CDR3 bases are TGTGCCAGCAACCAGGGGGCCCGGGAGCTGTTTTTT.

The rearrangement uses TRBV7-2 and TRBJ1-1; 9 bases line up with TRBD1. The CDR3 totals 16 residues. V shed 5 bases and J 4 bases; nucleotides not matched to a gene: 11. The germline CDR1 and CDR2 sequences are SGHTA and FQGNSA. The CDR3 region is CASSPRTTGGGTEAFF. CDR3 sequence (DNA): TGTGCCAGCAGCCCCCGCACTACAGGGGGCGGCACTGAAGCTTTCTTT.

This clonotype was counted many times. The chain uses TRBV12-3 or TRBV12-4 and TRBJ2-5, with D tentatively TRBD1 (5 bases). The CDR3 sequence is 13 residues long. V gave up 6 bases and J gave up 5 bases, with 13 bases separating them. The CDR3 spells CASSQGIGETQYF. The DNA for the CDR3 is TGTGCCAGCAGCCAGGGTATTGGGGAGACCCAGTACTTC.

This clonotype is medium-sized (0.01 to 0.1%) within its sample. CDR3 DNA: TGTGCCAGCAGCCAGCTGGGCGCCGGGACGGGCGGCTATGGCTACACCTTC. As protein: CASSQLGAGTGGYGYTF. V usage is TRBV5-4 and J usage is TRBJ1-2; perhaps TRBD1 as D (5 bases). The CDR3 contains 17 residues. V was cut by 4 bases and J by 4 bases, with 23 bases left in between. In germline, CDR1 is SGHNT, CDR2 YYREEE (reference sequence). Looking up the rest from reference TRBV5-4 and TRBJ1-2 gives the full variable domain: ETGVTQSPTHLIKTRGQQVTLRCSSQSGHNTVSWYQQALGQGPQFIFQYYREEENGRGNFPPRFSGLQFPNYSSELNVNALELDDSALYLCASSQLGAGTGGYGYTFGSGTRLTVV.

Remarks on this clonotype: A much more abundant neighbour one base away suggests this may be a read error. The V and J genes are TRBV11-2 and TRBJ2-7; D may be TRBD1 (5 bases). The V gene's germline CDR1 is SGHAT and CDR2 FQNNGV. Trimming shortened V by 6 bases and J by 6 bases, and 15 bases separated the two germline ends. The CDR3 is made up of 13 amino acids. For the CDR3, the DNA is TGTGCCAGCAGGCTCAACCAGGGCCTCGAGCAGTACTTC. Translated: CASRLNQGLEQYF.

V usage is TRBV28 and J usage is TRBJ2-7, with 8 bases lining up with TRBD1. CDR1 and CDR2 from the germline V gene are MDHEN and SYDVKM. This CDR3 comprises 15 residues. V shed 8 bases and J 2 bases; nucleotides not matched to a gene: 11. This CDR3 reads CASSAPGTGAYEQYF. Written as DNA, the CDR3 is TGTGCCAGCTCAGCCCCCGGGACAGGAGCCTACGAGCAGTACTTC.

This sequence joins TRBV20-1 and TRBJ1-2; D gene unclear. The CDR3 is 11 amino acids. In germline, CDR1 is DFQATT, CDR2 SNEGSKA (reference sequence). This CDR3 reads CSPRGGNGYTF. CDR3 nucleotide sequence: TGCAGCCCTCGGGGAGGGAATGGCTACACCTTC.

This clonotype is classed as medium-sized. V gene TRBV6-1 combines with J gene TRBJ2-5; 10 positions agree with TRBD2. Trimming took 6 bases from V and 4 from J; bases not matched to a gene: 5. This CDR3 has 14 amino acids. Germline CDR1 and CDR2: MNHNS and SASEGT. The CDR3 region is CASSSGGAGETQYF. CDR3 in DNA: TGTGCCAGCAGCAGCGGGGGGGCAGGAGAGACCCAGTACTTC.

This clonotype was seen more than once but under ten times. The chain links TRBV6-5 to TRBJ2-7, with 14 bases identical to TRBD2. CDR3 size: 14 residues. The V and J ends lost 5 bases and 6 bases, in that order; junction bases with no gene match: 3. The germline CDR1 and CDR2 sequences are MNHEY and SVGAGI. CDR3 in amino acids: CASSRTSGGFEQYF. As DNA, the CDR3 is TGTGCCAGCAGTAGGACTAGCGGGGGGTTCGAGCAGTACTTC.

The rearrangement joins TRBV2 to TRBJ2-3, with 7 bases identical to TRBD2. Trimming at V came to 6 bases and at J to 3 bases, leaving 9 bases not matched to a gene. Germline values: CDR1 SNHLY, CDR2 FYNNEI. The CDR3 sequence is 15 residues long. CDR3: CASRELAWGTDTQYF. CDR3 DNA sequence: TGTGCCAGCAGGGAACTAGCGTGGGGTACAGATACGCAGTATTTT.

There are a few counts of this clonotype. V and J are TRBV4-1 and TRBJ2-6, with 8 nucleotides matching TRBD1. Germline V CDR1 and CDR2: MGHRA, YSYEKL. J lost 0 bases, V lost 4 bases, and 8 bases had no gene match. This CDR3 contains 18 residues. The CDR3 sequence is CASSPSRTGNSGANVLTF. Here the CDR3 DNA reads TGCGCCAGCAGCCCCTCCCGGACAGGGAACTCTGGGGCCAACGTCCTGACTTTC.

This clonotype has just one count. A clone one base away is much larger, so this may be a read error. The chain carries TRBV20-1 and TRBJ1-4; perhaps TRBD1 as D (6 bases). The CDR3 sequence is 14 residues long. CDR1 is DFQATT, CDR2 SNEGSKA, per germline (reference sequence). CDR3 nucleotides: TGCGGTGCAAAGAGGGGGGGCAGGGCAGGAAAACTGTTTTTT. This gives the protein CGAKRGGRAGKLFF.

This clonotype showed up just a few times. The rearrangement joins TRBV5-1 to TRBJ2-5; D unresolved. The CDR3 sequence is 14 residues long. The germline V gene has CDR1 SGHRS and CDR2 YFSETQ. The V gene lost 1 base and the J gene lost 2 bases, with 9 bases spanning the gap. CDR3 sequence (DNA): TGCGCCAGCAGCTTGAGCTGGGGACAAGAGACCCAGTACTTC. Translated: CASSLSWGQETQYF. Supplemented by reference TRBV5-1 and TRBJ2-5, the full variable domain reads KAGVTQTPRYLIKTRGQQVTLSCSPISGHRSVSWYQQTPGQGLQFLFEYFSETQRNKGNFPGRFSGRQFSNSRSEMNVSTLELGDSALYLCASSLSWGQETQYFGPGTRLLVL.

This clonotype was detected only a few times. The J gene is TRBJ2-1, the V gene TRBV7-9, with 9 positions matching TRBD2. This CDR3 contains 14 residues. Unmatched junction bases numbered 2, after V lost 1 base and J lost 7 bases. Germline V gene data show CDR1 as SEHNR and CDR2 as FQNEAQ (reference sequence). The CDR3 nucleotides read TGTGCCAGCAGCTTAGGCCTAGCGGGGAATGAGCAGTTCTTC. This sequence encodes CASSLGLAGNEQFF. Together with reference TRBV7-9 and TRBJ2-1, the CDR3 gives the full variable domain: DTGVSQNPRHKITKRGQNVTFRCDPISEHNRLYWYRQTLGQGPEFLTYFQNEAQLEKSRLLSDRFSAERPKGSFSTLEIQRTEQGDSAMYLCASSLGLAGNEQFFGPGTRLTVL.

This clonotype counts as medium-sized. This chain joins TRBV6-2 or TRBV6-3 and TRBJ1-1; no firm D call. The CDR3 has 14 residues. Germline V gene data show CDR1 as MNHEY and CDR2 as SVGEGT. V lost 0 bases and J 1 base, leaving 6 bases between the germline ends. CDR3 amino acids: CASSYSGRNTEAFF. The DNA for the CDR3 is TGTGCCAGCAGTTACTCGGGCAGGAACACTGAAGCTTTCTTT.

This clonotype is classed as medium-sized (0.01 to 0.1%). The V call is TRBV5-6, the J call TRBJ1-4; maybe TRBD1 (5 bases). V lost 4 bases and J 8 bases, leaving 15 bases between the germline ends. Germline loops: CDR1 SGHDT, CDR2 YYEEEE. The CDR3 consists of 14 residues. The CDR3 here is CASSHRNQGEKLFF. In DNA form, the CDR3 reads TGTGCCAGCAGCCACCGGAACCAGGGAGAAAAACTGTTTTTT. Together with reference TRBV5-6 and TRBJ1-4, the CDR3 gives the full variable domain: DAGVTQSPTHLIKTRGQQVTLRCSPKSGHDTVSWYQQALGQGPQFIFQYYEEEERQRGNFPDRFSGHQFPNYSSELNVNALLLGDSALYLCASSHRNQGEKLFFGSGTQLSVL.

As to this clonotype: At one boundary the junction diverges from the germline segment, which might be a read error. The chain carries TRBV20-1 and TRBJ1-2; 7 bases fit TRBD1. Germline CDR1 is DFQATT and CDR2 is SNEGSKA (reference sequence). CDR3 length: 12 amino acids. The DNA of the CDR3 is TGCAGTGCTGGAGACAGGGTGGGCGGCTACACCTTC. It codes for CSAGDRVGGYTF.

V is TRBV5-6 and J is TRBJ1-1; a possible D gene is TRBD1 (6 bases). Deletions cut 5 bases from V and 1 base from J, with 12 bases between. The V gene's germline CDR1 is SGHDT and CDR2 YYEEEE. This CDR3 region has 14 residues. Here the CDR3 DNA reads TGTGCCAGCAGTCCCGGACAGACGAACACTGAAGCTTTCTTT. Translation: CASSPGQTNTEAFF.

This sequence joins TRBV3-1 and TRBJ2-2, with D perhaps TRBD1 (6 bases). The germline CDR1 and CDR2 sequences are LGHDT and YNNKEL (reference sequence). CDR3 length: 15 amino acids. V was pared by 5 bases and J by 8 bases, with 18 bases between. CDR3 bases: TGTGCCAGCAGCGGAAGGACAGACACAGGGGGGGAGCTGTTTTTT. This sequence encodes CASSGRTDTGGELFF.

This clonotype is medium-sized by share. The CDR3, as DNA: TGTGCCAGTACAGGGCACAATCCAAGCACCTATGGCTACACCTTC. Translating gives CASTGHNPSTYGYTF. V usage is TRBV2 and J usage is TRBJ1-2; TRBD1 might be the D (6 bases). The germline V and J ends were trimmed by 9 bases and 4 bases, with 21 bases remaining between them. This CDR3 is 15 amino acids long. In germline, CDR1 is SNHLY, CDR2 FYNNEI.

This clonotype was seen a handful of times. This chain uses TRBV7-9 with TRBJ2-7; 9 positions match TRBD1. The CDR3 totals 15 residues. Germline lookup yields CDR1 SEHNR and CDR2 FQNEAQ (reference sequence). The V segment lost 4 bases and the J segment 3 bases; nucleotides outside the gene matches: 7. CDR3 bases: TGTGCCAGCAGCTCTAGTGGGACAGGGAGCTACGAGCAGTACTTC. Amino acid sequence: CASSSSGTGSYEQYF.

As concerns this clonotype: One end of the junction does not line up with germline, which may come from a read error. This chain connects TRBV20-1 to TRBJ1-3; D is unresolved. Germline CDR1 reads DFQATT; CDR2 reads SNEGSKA (reference sequence). The CDR3 loop spans 17 amino acids. CDR3 sequence (DNA): TGCAGTGCTAGAGCTCCCCAAATCGGCCTCTCTGGAAGCACCATATATTTT. Protein sequence: CSARAPQIGLSGSTIYF.

This clonotype is labeled medium-sized. J is TRBJ2-1 and V is TRBV5-1; 9 bases are shared with TRBD1. The CDR3 loop spans 15 amino acids. Germline V gene data show CDR1 as SGHRS and CDR2 as YFSETQ. V trimming: 4 bases; J trimming: 6 bases; junction bases outside the gene matches: 8. The CDR3 DNA sequence: TGCGCCAGCAGCCTAGAAGGGGACAGGGTCAATGAGCAGTTCTTC. Translation gives CASSLEGDRVNEQFF.

The rearrangement uses TRBV7-2 and TRBJ2-5, with D maybe TRBD1 (6 bases). The CDR3 has 13 amino acids. Germline V gives CDR1 SGHTA, CDR2 FQGNSA. V dropped 2 bases and J dropped 7 bases, with 11 bases sitting between them. This CDR3 is CASSLHRVRTQYF. CDR3 nucleotide sequence: TGTGCCAGCAGCTTACACAGGGTCCGGACCCAGTACTTC.

The chain uses TRBV7-2 and TRBJ2-1; a possible D gene is TRBD2 (6 bases). Trimming pared 5 bases from V and 2 bases from J, leaving 13 bases between. This CDR3 has 15 amino acids. In germline, CDR1 is SGHTA, CDR2 FQGNSA. CDR3 in DNA: TGTGCCAGCAGCCCTCCGGGACTCCCCTACAATGAGCAGTTCTTC. Translating it yields CASSPPGLPYNEQFF. Based on the CDR3 plus reference TRBV7-2 and TRBJ2-1, the full variable domain is GAGVSQSPSNKVTEKGKDVELRCDPISGHTALYWYRQSLGQGLEFLIYFQGNSAPDKSGLPSDRFSAERTGGSVSTLTIQRTQQEDSAVYLCASSPPGLPYNEQFFGPGTRLTVL.